The next 7 T cell receptor beta chains were all read from a single sample in a study of blood T cell repertoires in COVID-19 (TCRdb year 2020). Libraries were built with the immunoSEQ multiplex PCR assay. The table comes from immuneACCESS by way of TCRdb, which keeps in-frame sequences with V and J called. Part of the clones is missing from these tables; in studies checked, under half for an unresolved V gene and the rest for unknown reasons. This sample gives more than 35,000 clones in total; roughly 82% of them show up just once. The biggest ten clones account for roughly 15% of the sample. The sequenced material came from peripheral blood. All receptors derive from a man in his fifties with active or convalescent COVID-19.

CDR3 in amino acids: CASSMTGTGASTDTQYF. The CDR3, as DNA: TGTGCCAGCAGCATGACCGGGACAGGGGCCAGCACAGATACGCAGTATTTT. The chain employs TRBV7-2 and TRBJ2-3; 10 bases map to TRBD1. The trim removed 5 bases at V and 0 bases at J, leaving 8 bases unmatched. The germline gives CDR1 SGHTA, CDR2 FQGNSA. The CDR3 totals 17 residues.

The rearrangement uses TRBV3-1 (or the pseudogene TRBV3-2) and TRBJ2-5, with 9 bases lining up with TRBD1. CDR3 size: 13 residues. After removal of 7 bases from V and 3 bases from J, the junction contained 3 bases not matched to a gene. The V gene's germline CDR1 is LGHDT and CDR2 YNNKEL (reference sequence). The CDR3 spells CASKGDREETQYF. CDR3 DNA: TGTGCCAGCAAAGGGGACAGGGAAGAGACCCAGTACTTC.

This CDR3 is CASSTRTGWLFF. The CDR3 DNA reads TGTGCCAGCAGCACTCGGACAGGGTGGCTTTTCTTT. This chain links TRBV7-2 with TRBJ1-1; the match to TRBD1 covers 8 bases. V was pared by 5 bases and J by 13 bases, with 9 bases of the junction left unmatched. Germline-derived CDR1 and CDR2 are SGHTA and FQGNSA. The CDR3 is 12 residues long.

The chain combines TRBV18 with TRBJ1-2; D ambiguous. The germline V and J ends were trimmed by 0 bases and 4 bases, with 12 bases remaining between them. Germline V gene data show CDR1 as KGHSH and CDR2 as LQKENI. The CDR3 runs to 15 residues. The CDR3 sequence: CASSPPSVAFYGYTF. CDR3 bases: TGTGCCAGCTCACCACCGTCGGTAGCTTTCTATGGCTACACCTTC.

The gene calls are TRBV30 and TRBJ2-7; TRBD1 matches at 10 bases. Germline trimming cut 1 base from V and 7 bases from J; bases unmatched to any gene: 10. The CDR3 loop spans 15 amino acids. Germline V lookup: CDR1 GTSNPN, CDR2 SVGIG (reference sequence). CDR3 coding DNA: TGTGCCTGGAGTGAGGTCCGGGACAGGGGTCAAGAGCAGTACTTC. This gives the protein CAWSEVRDRGQEQYF.

The V gene is TRBV6-5, the J gene TRBJ2-1, with a possible D match to TRBD2 (5 bases). CDR1 and CDR2 from the germline V gene are MNHEY and SVGAGI. The CDR3 contains 15 residues. Trimming removed 2 bases from V and 9 bases from J, with 17 bases in between. The CDR3 DNA is TGTGCCAGCAGTTACGGACTCCTAGGATGGAGTGAGCAGTTCTTC. It translates to CASSYGLLGWSEQFF.

The gene calls are TRBV19 and TRBJ2-2, with TRBD2 matching 14 bases. J lost 6 bases, V lost 9 bases, and 6 bases had no gene match. The CDR3 has 15 residues. Germline V gene sequence: CDR1 LNHDA, CDR2 SQIVND (reference sequence). CDR3 in DNA: TGTGCCAGCCGGCCGACTAGCGGGGGGGCCGGGGAGCTGTTTTTT. This codes for CASRPTSGGAGELFF.